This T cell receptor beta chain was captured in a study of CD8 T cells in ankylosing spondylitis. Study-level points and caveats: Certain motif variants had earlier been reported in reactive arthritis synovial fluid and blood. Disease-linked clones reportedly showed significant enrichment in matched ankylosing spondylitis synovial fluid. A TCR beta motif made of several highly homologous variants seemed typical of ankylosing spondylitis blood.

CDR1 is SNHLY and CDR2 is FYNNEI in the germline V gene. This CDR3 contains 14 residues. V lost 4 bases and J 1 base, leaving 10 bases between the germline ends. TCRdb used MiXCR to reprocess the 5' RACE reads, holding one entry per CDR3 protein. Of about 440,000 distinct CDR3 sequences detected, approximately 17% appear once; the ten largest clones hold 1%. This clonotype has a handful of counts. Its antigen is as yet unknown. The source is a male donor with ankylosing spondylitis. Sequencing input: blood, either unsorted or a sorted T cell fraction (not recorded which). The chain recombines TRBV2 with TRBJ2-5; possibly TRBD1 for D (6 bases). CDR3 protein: CASSVGAAQETQYF. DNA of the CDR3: TGTGCCAGCAGTGTGGGGGCGGCCCAAGAGACCCAGTACTTC. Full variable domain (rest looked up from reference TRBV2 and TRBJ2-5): EPEVTQTPSHQVTQMGQEVILRCVPISNHLYFYWYRQILGQKVEFLVSFYNNEISEKSEIFDDQFSVERPDGSNFTLKIRSTKLEDSAMYFCASSVGAAQETQYFGPGTRLLVL.